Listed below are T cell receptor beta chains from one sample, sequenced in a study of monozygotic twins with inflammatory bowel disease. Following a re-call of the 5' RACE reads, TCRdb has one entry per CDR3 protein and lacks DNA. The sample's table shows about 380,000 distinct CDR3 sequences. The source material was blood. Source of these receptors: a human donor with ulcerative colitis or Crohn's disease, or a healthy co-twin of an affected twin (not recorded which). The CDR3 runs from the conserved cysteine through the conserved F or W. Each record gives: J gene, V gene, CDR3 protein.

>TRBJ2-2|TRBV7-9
CASRRPGQGANTGELFF
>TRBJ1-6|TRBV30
CAWNLWTANNSPLHF
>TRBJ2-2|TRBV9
CASSVAGGGTNIPNTGELFF
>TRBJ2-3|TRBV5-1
CASSLSQGANTDTQYF
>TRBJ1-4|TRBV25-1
CASSEIGGSEKLFF
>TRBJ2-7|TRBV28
CASSLSAGRGEQYF
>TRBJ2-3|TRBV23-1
CASSQSRQGASTDTQYF
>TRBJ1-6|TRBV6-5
CASSYSFMAPLHF
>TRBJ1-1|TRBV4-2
CASSQGVETVRGTEAFF
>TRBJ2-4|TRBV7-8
CASSWWSGSGAKNIQYF
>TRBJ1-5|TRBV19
CASNWGRGNQPQHF
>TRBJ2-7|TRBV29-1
CSVVSQRASLYEQYF
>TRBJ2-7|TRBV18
CASSPRTGEFYEQYF
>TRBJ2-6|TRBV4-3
CASSQVQGAGGANVLTF
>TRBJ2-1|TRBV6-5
CASSYVFGTVNNEQFF
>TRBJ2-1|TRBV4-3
CASSQDGLAGTYNEQFF
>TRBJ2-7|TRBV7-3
CASSLPDGQSYEQYF
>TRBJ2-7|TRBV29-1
CSVGNRGSYEQYF
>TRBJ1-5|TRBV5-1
CASSLMGNSNQPQHF
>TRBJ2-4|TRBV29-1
CSVEFRLAGVIGAKNIQYF
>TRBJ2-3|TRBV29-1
CSVASGGQTDTQYF
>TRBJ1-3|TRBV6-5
CASSYDRASGNTIYF
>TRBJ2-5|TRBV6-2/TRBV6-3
CASSWRTVPPQETQYF
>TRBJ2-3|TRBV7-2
CASSLALANTDTQYF
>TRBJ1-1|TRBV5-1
CASSSQGAQGMNTEAFF
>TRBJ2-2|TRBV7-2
CASSLQGRDTGELFF
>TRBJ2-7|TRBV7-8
CASTAGTFYEQYF
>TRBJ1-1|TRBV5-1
CASSLKQPAVNTEAFF
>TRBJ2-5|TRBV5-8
CASSPGTGPQQETQYF
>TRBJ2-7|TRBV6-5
CASSYSRAYEQYF
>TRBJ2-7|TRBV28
CASSSPSRPAEWYEQYF
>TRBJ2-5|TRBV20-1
CSARVSRTTRETQYF
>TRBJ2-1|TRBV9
CASSTLQGRFEQFF
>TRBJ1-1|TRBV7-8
CASSWAGPITEAFF
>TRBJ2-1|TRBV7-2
CASSLGYAGSSYNEQFF
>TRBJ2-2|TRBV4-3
CASSQEVTGSTGELFF
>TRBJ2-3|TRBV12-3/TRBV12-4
CASSLGPGRSADTQYF
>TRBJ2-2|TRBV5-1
CASSSRGRGETGELFF
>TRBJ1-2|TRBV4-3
CASSQEGRTRGYMRGYTF
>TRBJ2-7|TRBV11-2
CASSLAAGGGYEQYF
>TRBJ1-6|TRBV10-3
CAISEDSYNSPLHF
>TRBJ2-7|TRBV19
CASSMIVAGSSYEQYF
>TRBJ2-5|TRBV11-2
CASSLVSGEETQYF
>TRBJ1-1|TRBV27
CASSPLEGGTEAFF
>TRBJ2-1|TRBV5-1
CASSFRSSYNEQFF
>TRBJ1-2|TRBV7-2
CASNLVGIGYTF